This T cell receptor beta chain was identified in a study of shared clonotypes between healthy human individuals. Germline V gene sequence: CDR1 KGHSH, CDR2 LQKENI. Trimming removed 3 bases at V and 4 bases at J, with 14 bases between. The CDR3 sequence is 15 residues long. On this clone itself: The antigen remains undetermined.

Measured with immunoSEQ multiplex PCR; TCRdb has only the in-frame clones, and not every one. The table records about 2.4 million clones, 85% to 95% of them present only once. Study-wide results and limits: Naive subsets tended to show greater estimated richness than memory subsets.

J is TRBJ2-3 and V is TRBV18; D unclear. The sample was naive CD4+ T cells sorted from blood. Subset: CD45RA+ positively selected. The origin of this receptor is a man aged 18 to 30 in good health. The CDR3 DNA reads TGTGCCAGCTCACCCTCGGCCTCGGAGTCAGATACGCAGTATTTT. This gives the protein CASSPSASESDTQYF.